This TCR beta chain was found in a study of shared clonotypes between healthy human individuals. Study outcomes and limitations: Owing to a small donor count, the genetic and exposure-history diversity represented was limited.

Germline V gene sequence: CDR1 MNHNS, CDR2 SASEGT. Trimming removed 6 bases from V and 3 bases from J, with 12 bases in between. The CDR3 is 15 residues long. Execution of the assay was at deep level. The table came from immunoSEQ multiplex PCR; TCRdb's copy has only in-frame clones and leaves some out. The sample contains about 87,000 clones, approximately 44% of which appear only once. Turning to this clone: Its antigen is not known.

This chain uses TRBV6-1 with TRBJ2-6; D tentatively reads TRBD1 or TRBD2 (6 bases each). The specimen sequenced was PBMCs. This clonotype was obtained from a woman aged 40 to 49 in good health. Some clones in this sample may be carry-over from other donors' samples. The CDR3 nucleotides are TGTGCCAGCAGAAGGGGGAGGAGTGGGGCCAACGTCCTGACTTTC. Amino acid sequence: CASRRGRSGANVLTF.